The sequence of this T cell receptor beta chain was determined in a study of blood T cell repertoires in COVID-19. Across the study: Samples of COVID-19 (acute and convalescent) were obtained from the United States, Italy and Spain. T cells, B-cell-depleted T cells, or PBMCs provided the cDNA or gDNA that served as material.

Authors' data handling: Amplification of reference gene primers provided the estimated nucleated cell counts. Sequencing used immunoSEQ multiplex PCR; TCRdb keeps in-frame clones, though not all of them. The V and J calls and clone size are taken from that table; D and trimming were inferred from the DNA. The sample gives 270,000 or so clones, roughly four fifths of which show up once; roughly 3.1% is in the top ten. With 0 bases removed from V and 2 bases from J, the gap between germline ends came to 14 bases. The CDR3 consists of 17 residues. Germline CDR1 is MGHRA and CDR2 is YSYEKL. This clonotype was obtained from a man aged 45-65 years who had recovered from COVID-19. The genes are TRBV4-1 and TRBJ1-5, with unresolved D. Sequenced sample: PBMCs or T cells enriched from blood (not recorded which). The CDR3 DNA reads as TGCGCCAGCAGCCAAGATCAGGAGAGGGAAGGCAATCAGCCCCAGCATTTT. Translated, it gives CASSQDQEREGNQPQHF.